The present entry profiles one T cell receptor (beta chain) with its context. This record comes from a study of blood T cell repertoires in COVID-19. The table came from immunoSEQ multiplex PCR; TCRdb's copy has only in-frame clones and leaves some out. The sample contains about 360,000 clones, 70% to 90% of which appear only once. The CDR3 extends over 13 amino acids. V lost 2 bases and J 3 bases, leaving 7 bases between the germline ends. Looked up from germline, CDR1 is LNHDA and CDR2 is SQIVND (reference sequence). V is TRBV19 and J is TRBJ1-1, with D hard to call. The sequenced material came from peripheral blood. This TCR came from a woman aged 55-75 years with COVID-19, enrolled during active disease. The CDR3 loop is CASSIRDYTEAFF. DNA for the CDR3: TGTGCCAGTAGTATACGCGATTACACTGAAGCTTTCTTT.